Listed below are T cell receptor beta chains from one sample, sequenced in a study of cytomegalovirus exposure and HLA in healthy donors. Only in-frame clones appear in the TCRdb table, and some are missing; sequencing was by immunoSEQ multiplex PCR. The sample holds around 100,000 clones, 60% to 85% seen once. Sample: PBMCs. The receptor source for this set is a man in his fifties or sixties in good health and CMV-seropositive. Both conserved end residues are part of each CDR3. D genes are given only for firm matches. Rows give clone size only sometimes, using once, few, many, or a class for an expanded clone.

cdr3_nt cdr3_aa clone_size v_call d_call j_call
TGTGCCATCAATCCCGACAGGGGGGTTAGCTACACCTTC CAINPDRGVSYTF . TRBV10-3 TRBD1 TRBJ1-2
TGTGCCTGGAGTGTAGGGGGCGGTCAGCCCCAGCATTTT CAWSVGGGQPQHF few TRBV30 TRBD1 TRBJ1-5
TGTGCCAGTAGAGAGTTTAGCGGGAGGGCCTTGGAGGGTCAGTACTTC CASREFSGRALEGQYF . TRBV19 TRBD2 TRBJ2-4
TGTGCCAGCAGCTTAGGGGCCGGCTCATCGTCAGAGACCCAGTACTTC CASSLGAGSSSETQYF . TRBV11-3 . TRBJ2-5
TGCGCCAGCAGAATTACAGCGGGCAACCAAGAGACCCAGTACTTC CASRITAGNQETQYF . TRBV5-1 . TRBJ2-5
TGTGCCAGTAGTAGCAGGACAGGGGGGCTTTCACCCCTCCACTTT CASSSRTGGLSPLHF . TRBV19 TRBD1 TRBJ1-6
TGTGCCAGTAGCCGTCAACCAAGTGTTCGGGGAACTGAAGCTTTCTTT CASSRQPSVRGTEAFF . TRBV19 . TRBJ1-1
TGTGCCATCAGGCAGGGGGCAAGTTATGGCTACACCTTC CAIRQGASYGYTF once TRBV10-3 TRBD1 TRBJ1-2
TGTGCCAGCAGTAGAGAAGCGGAGGGGACTGAGCAGTTCTTC CASSREAEGTEQFF . TRBV6-5 . TRBJ2-1
TGTGCCAGCAGTCGGGAGGGCCGCACAGATACGCAGTATTTT CASSREGRTDTQYF . TRBV6-1 TRBD2 TRBJ2-3
TGTGCCAGCAGTTACTCGGAGGGTTCCTACGAGCAGTACTTC CASSYSEGSYEQYF . TRBV6-6 . TRBJ2-7
TGTGCCAGCAGTTTACAGGGGTCTCCGGGGCCCCAGCATTTT CASSLQGSPGPQHF few TRBV27 . TRBJ1-5
TGTGCCAGCAGTTTCTCCGCAGGGGTTAGGGACTATGGCTACACCTTC CASSFSAGVRDYGYTF . TRBV28 . TRBJ1-2
TGTGCCAGTAAGGACAGCCCTAGCACAGATACGCAGTATTTT CASKDSPSTDTQYF . TRBV19 . TRBJ2-3
TGTGCCAGCAGGGAGGACAGACTGATAAACATTCAGTACTTC CASREDRLINIQYF . TRBV2 . TRBJ2-4